The 24 T cell receptor beta chains in this list originate from one sample, sequenced in a study of radiotherapy plus CTLA-4 blockade in lung cancer (dated by TCRdb to the late 2010s). Receptors were amplified or captured by the immunoSEQ multiplex PCR assay. The source is immuneACCESS, and TCRdb retained only in-frame sequences with V and J called. Part of the clones is not carried over; for the studies checked, unresolved V genes explain less than half of this, and the remainder is unexplained. Here the sample has approximately 70,000 clones; more than 70% occur a single time. Around a sixth of the sample rests with the top ten. The sample was peripheral blood, taken from a patient treated with radiotherapy plus ipilimumab. The receptors were gathered from a human donor with non-small cell lung cancer whose response to radiotherapy plus ipilimumab could not be evaluated. Some clones in this sample may be carry-over from other donors' samples.

This clone was seen a handful of times. This chain connects TRBV20-1 to TRBJ2-7; D remains ambiguous. The CDR3 length is 10 residues. Trimming took off 7 bases at V and 4 bases at J, with 8 bases between the two ends. Germline V gene data show CDR1 as DFQATT and CDR2 as SNEGSKA (reference sequence). This CDR3 reads CSVLSYEQYF. CDR3 sequence (DNA): TGCAGTGTCCTTTCTTACGAGCAGTACTTC.

This sequence joins TRBV7-9 and TRBJ1-1; D ambiguous. Germline assignment: CDR1 SEHNR and CDR2 FQNEAQ (reference sequence). The CDR3 runs 14 residues. Trimming pared 7 bases from V and 2 bases from J, leaving 14 bases between. The CDR3 nucleotides read TGTGCCAGCAACAAGGAGGAGTTAAACACTGAAGCTTTCTTT. The encoded protein is CASNKEELNTEAFF.

The chain combines TRBV6-5 with TRBJ1-5, with TRBD1 matching over 8 bases. The CDR3 consists of 16 residues. V lost 2 bases and J lost 0; bases outside the gene matches: 3. Germline lookup yields CDR1 MNHEY and CDR2 SVGAGI. Here the CDR3 reads CASSYRDRYSNQPQHF. The DNA of the CDR3 is TGTGCCAGCAGTTACCGGGACAGGTATAGCAATCAGCCCCAGCATTTT.

The chain combines TRBV19 with TRBJ2-2, with 8 bases identical to TRBD2. Germline CDR1 LNHDA, CDR2 SQIVND (reference sequence). V lost 4 bases to trimming and J lost 2 bases; unmatched junction nucleotides: 6. This CDR3 has 16 residues. The CDR3 is CASSKSGGYNTGELFF. DNA of the CDR3: TGTGCCAGTAGTAAAAGCGGGGGCTATAACACCGGGGAGCTGTTTTTT.

The rearrangement uses TRBV9 and TRBJ2-1; D uncertain. The CDR3 sequence is 13 residues long. The V gene's germline CDR1 is SGDLS and CDR2 YYNGEE. The V and J ends lost 0 bases and 4 bases respectively, with 5 bases between them. The CDR3 sequence is CASSVASYNEQFF. For the CDR3, the DNA is TGTGCCAGCAGCGTAGCCAGTTACAATGAGCAGTTCTTC.

This chain links TRBV4-2 with TRBJ2-1; a weak D match, TRBD2 (5 bases). The CDR3 runs to 15 residues. Trimming shortened V by 0 bases and J by 4 bases, and 10 bases separated the two germline ends. CDR1 is LGHNA and CDR2 is YNFKEQ in the germline V gene. DNA for the CDR3: TGTGCCAGCAGCCAAGAGTTTCCGGGGTACAATGAGCAGTTCTTC. This codes for CASSQEFPGYNEQFF.

The genes are TRBV6-5 and TRBJ2-7; 12 nucleotides align to TRBD1. The CDR3 extends over 14 amino acids. Germline V CDR1 and CDR2: MNHEY, SVGAGI. After removal of 5 bases from V and 5 bases from J, the junction contained 4 bases not matched to a gene. The CDR3 loop is CASSPGQGADEQYF. CDR3 bases: TGTGCCAGCAGTCCGGGACAGGGGGCCGACGAGCAGTACTTC.

The chain uses TRBV5-1 and TRBJ2-7, with 8 positions matching TRBD1. V shed 4 bases, J shed 6 bases, and the junction held 15 bases outside the gene matches. Germline values: CDR1 SGHRS, CDR2 YFSETQ. The CDR3 extends over 16 amino acids. CDR3 coding DNA: TGCGCCAGCAGCCTACAATCCGCCGGGACAGGTTCCGAGCAGTACTTC. It codes for CASSLQSAGTGSEQYF.

This clone was seen only once. This rearrangement joins TRBV2 to TRBJ1-2, with TRBD1 matching 8 bases. CDR1 and CDR2 (germline): SNHLY, FYNNEI. CDR3 length: 14 amino acids. With 5 bases clipped from V and 8 bases from J, the junction kept 10 bases outside the gene matches. The CDR3: CASSSQGAQGGYTF. Written as DNA, the CDR3 is TGTGCCAGCAGTAGCCAGGGGGCGCAGGGAGGCTACACCTTC.

The chain combines TRBV6-5 with TRBJ2-5, with 7 nucleotides matching TRBD1. V shed 1 base, J shed 5 bases, and the junction held 7 bases outside the gene matches. Germline loops: CDR1 MNHEY, CDR2 SVGAGI. The CDR3 runs 15 residues. CDR3 nucleotides: TGTGCCAGCAGTTACTTCCGGGGCAGGGGGGAGACCCAGTACTTC. Protein: CASSYFRGRGETQYF.

This chain links TRBV9 with TRBJ2-1; D remains ambiguous. The germline V gene has CDR1 SGDLS and CDR2 YYNGEE. V gave up 0 bases and J gave up 0 bases, with 10 bases separating them. CDR3 length: 16 amino acids. Here the CDR3 reads CASSVASSSSYNEQFF. CDR3 in DNA: TGTGCCAGCAGCGTAGCTAGTAGTAGCTCCTACAATGAGCAGTTCTTC.

The chain joins TRBV2 to TRBJ1-2; no clear D. V gave up 1 base and J gave up 4 bases, with 13 bases separating them. Germline V gene data show CDR1 as SNHLY and CDR2 as FYNNEI. The CDR3 consists of 15 residues. In DNA, the CDR3 is TGTGCCAGCAGTGAAGGGTACAGCTCCATCTATGGCTACACCTTC. Its protein is CASSEGYSSIYGYTF.

The chain is built from TRBV6-1 and TRBJ2-1; tentatively, D is TRBD1 (6 bases). Looked up from germline, CDR1 is MNHNS and CDR2 is SASEGT. Trimming shortened V by 11 bases and J by 3 bases, and 20 bases separated the two germline ends. The CDR3 loop spans 15 amino acids. CDR3 residues: CAGQLVQGRYNEQFF. The CDR3 region has the DNA TGTGCCGGGCAATTAGTACAGGGACGCTACAATGAGCAGTTCTTC.

The rearrangement uses TRBV7-2 and TRBJ2-7; D is ambiguous. Germline CDR1 SGHTA, CDR2 FQGNSA. Trimming left V 1 base short and J 5 bases short, with 9 bases between. CDR3 size: 13 residues. Written as DNA, the CDR3 is TGTGCCAGCAGCTTAGTCGCGCGGAACGAGCAGTACTTC. This sequence encodes CASSLVARNEQYF.

The chain employs TRBV30 and TRBJ1-2; D call uncertain. This CDR3 has 11 residues. Germline V CDR1 and CDR2: GTSNPN, SVGIG (reference sequence). Trimming took off 2 bases at V and 9 bases at J, with 10 bases between the two ends. CDR3 sequence: CAWSPIESYTF. The CDR3 coding sequence is TGTGCCTGGAGTCCGATAGAAAGCTACACCTTC.

The chain combines TRBV19 with TRBJ2-1; 12 nucleotides agree with TRBD2. Germline V lookup: CDR1 LNHDA, CDR2 SQIVND (reference sequence). This CDR3 contains 15 residues. J was trimmed by 9 bases and V by 4 bases; bases with no gene match: 7. CDR3 nucleotides: TGTGCCAGTAGTACCCGGACTAGCGGGGCGGTTGAGCAGTTCTTC. Translated, it gives CASSTRTSGAVEQFF.

The V gene is TRBV5-6, the J gene TRBJ2-5, with 9 bases lining up with TRBD1. The J call is uncertain, as TRBJ2-7 better fits the DNA end. CDR3 size: 15 residues. Looked up from germline, CDR1 is SGHDT and CDR2 is YYEEEE. CDR3 sequence reads: CASSLAGQGLYEQYF. CDR3 DNA sequence: TGTGCCAGCAGCTTGGCTGGACAGGGGCTATACGAGCAGTACTTC.

A few counts support this clone. The chain is built from TRBV6-6 and TRBJ2-7; TRBD2 agrees at 7 bases. V lost 5 bases to trimming and J lost 2 bases; unmatched junction nucleotides: 12. Germline V gives CDR1 MNHNY, CDR2 SVGAGI (reference sequence). CDR3 size: 16 residues. Here the CDR3 reads CASSAAPGGGTYEQYF. The CDR3 nucleotides are TGTGCCAGCAGTGCGGCCCCCGGCGGGGGAACCTACGAGCAGTACTTC.

The chain recombines TRBV6-1 with TRBJ1-6; D gene unclear. Germline V gene data show CDR1 as MNHNS and CDR2 as SASEGT. V was pared by 8 bases and J by 9 bases, with 14 bases between. The CDR3 loop spans 13 amino acids. This chain's CDR3 is CASYPYRGSPLHF. The CDR3 nucleotides read TGTGCCAGCTACCCTTACCGGGGTTCACCCCTCCACTTT.

Only a few counts were recorded for this clone. This chain links TRBV9 with TRBJ1-2; no firm D call. V was trimmed by 0 bases and J by 5 bases, leaving 8 bases between them. The CDR3 is 13 amino acids. Germline V gives CDR1 SGDLS, CDR2 YYNGEE. The CDR3 is CASSVGGDYGYTF. The CDR3 region has the DNA TGTGCCAGCAGCGTAGGAGGCGATTATGGCTACACCTTC.

The chain joins TRBV27 to TRBJ2-1; 9 bases line up with TRBD2. The CDR3 totals 14 residues. J lost 1 base, V lost 7 bases, and 2 bases had no gene match. Germline assignment: CDR1 MNHEY and CDR2 SMNVEV (reference sequence). The DNA of the CDR3 is TGTGCCAGCAAGGCGGGGGGGTCCTACAATGAGCAGTTCTTC. This translates into CASKAGGSYNEQFF.

The V gene is TRBV5-1, the J gene TRBJ1-6; perhaps TRBD1 as D (6 bases). Looked up from germline, CDR1 is SGHRS and CDR2 is YFSETQ. The CDR3 consists of 14 residues. V was trimmed by 4 bases and J by 7 bases, leaving 12 bases between them. CDR3 nucleotide sequence: TGCGCCAGCAGCCATGGACAGATGAATTCACCCCTCCACTTT. This codes for CASSHGQMNSPLHF.

This clone was recorded a few times. The CDR3 sequence is CASSIRDRFRSYNEQFF. The CDR3 DNA follows: TGTGCCAGCAGCATCCGGGACAGGTTCCGCTCCTACAATGAGCAGTTCTTC. The V gene is TRBV9, the J gene TRBJ2-1; 8 nucleotides match TRBD1. There are 17 residues in the CDR3. The germline gives CDR1 SGDLS, CDR2 YYNGEE. The V gene end was trimmed by 4 bases and the J gene end by 0 bases; junction bases not matched to a gene: 9. Complete variable domain (other parts from reference TRBV9 and TRBJ2-1): DSGVTQTPKHLITATGQRVTLRCSPRSGDLSVYWYQQSLDQGLQFLIQYYNGEERAKGNILERFSAQQFPDLHSELNLSSLELGDSALYFCASSIRDRFRSYNEQFFGPGTRLTVL.

This sequence joins TRBV6-5 and TRBJ2-5; 7 nucleotides align to TRBD2. The J call is doubtful: the DNA matches TRBJ2-7 better. The CDR3 consists of 15 residues. CDR1 is MNHEY, CDR2 SVGAGI, per germline. The DNA of the CDR3 is TGTGCCAGCAGTTTGGGGGGGACGGGGACCTACGAGCAGTACTTC. Its translation: CASSLGGTGTYEQYF.